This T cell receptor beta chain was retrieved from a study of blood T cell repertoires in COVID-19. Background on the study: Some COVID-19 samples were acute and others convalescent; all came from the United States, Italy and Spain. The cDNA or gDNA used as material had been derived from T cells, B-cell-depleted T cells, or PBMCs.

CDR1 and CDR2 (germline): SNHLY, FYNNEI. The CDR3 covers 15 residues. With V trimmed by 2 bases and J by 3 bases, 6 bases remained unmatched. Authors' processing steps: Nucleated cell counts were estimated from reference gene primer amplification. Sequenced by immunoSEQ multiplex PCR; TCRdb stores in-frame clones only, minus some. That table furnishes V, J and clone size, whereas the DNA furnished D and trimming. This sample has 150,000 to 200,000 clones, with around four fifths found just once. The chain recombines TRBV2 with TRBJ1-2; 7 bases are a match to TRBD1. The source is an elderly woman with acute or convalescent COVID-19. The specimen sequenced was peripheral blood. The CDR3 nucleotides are TGTGCCAGCAGTGAATATTTGGGGACAGACTATGGCTACACCTTC. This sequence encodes CASSEYLGTDYGYTF.